This T cell receptor (beta chain) was recorded in a study of blood T cell repertoires in COVID-19. Across the whole study: T cells, B-cell-depleted T cells, or PBMCs provided the cDNA or gDNA that served as material.

Germline V gene sequence: CDR1 MGHDK, CDR2 SYGVNS. After removal of 7 bases from V and 3 bases from J, the junction contained 16 bases not matched to a gene. This CDR3 is 17 amino acids long. Assay used: immunoSEQ multiplex PCR; TCRdb lists only in-frame clones, some missing. The sample carries approximately 470,000 clones, roughly 88% recorded once. The receptor comes from a human donor in a cohort sampled during active COVID-19. V and J are TRBV25-1 and TRBJ2-5; 8 nucleotides agree with TRBD2. Source material: peripheral blood. CDR3 amino acids: CASKGFGIAGYKETQYF. The CDR3 bases are TGTGCCAGCAAGGGGTTTGGGATAGCGGGATATAAAGAGACCCAGTACTTC.